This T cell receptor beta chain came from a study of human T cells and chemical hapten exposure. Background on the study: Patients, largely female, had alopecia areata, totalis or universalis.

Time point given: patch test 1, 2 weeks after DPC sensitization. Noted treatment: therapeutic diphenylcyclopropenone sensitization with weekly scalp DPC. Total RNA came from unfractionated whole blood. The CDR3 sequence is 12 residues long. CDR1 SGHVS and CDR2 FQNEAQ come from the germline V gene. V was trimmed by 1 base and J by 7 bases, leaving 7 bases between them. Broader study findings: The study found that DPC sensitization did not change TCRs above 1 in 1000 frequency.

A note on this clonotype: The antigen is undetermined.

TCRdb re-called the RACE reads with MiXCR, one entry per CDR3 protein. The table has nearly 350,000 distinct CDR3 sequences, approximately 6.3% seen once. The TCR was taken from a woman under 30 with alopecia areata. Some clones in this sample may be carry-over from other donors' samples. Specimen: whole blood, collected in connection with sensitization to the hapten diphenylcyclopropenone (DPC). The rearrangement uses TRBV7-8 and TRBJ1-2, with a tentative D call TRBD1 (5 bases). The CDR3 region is CASSLEGIGYTF. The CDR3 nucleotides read TGTGCCAGCAGCTTAGAGGGGATTGGCTACACCTTC.